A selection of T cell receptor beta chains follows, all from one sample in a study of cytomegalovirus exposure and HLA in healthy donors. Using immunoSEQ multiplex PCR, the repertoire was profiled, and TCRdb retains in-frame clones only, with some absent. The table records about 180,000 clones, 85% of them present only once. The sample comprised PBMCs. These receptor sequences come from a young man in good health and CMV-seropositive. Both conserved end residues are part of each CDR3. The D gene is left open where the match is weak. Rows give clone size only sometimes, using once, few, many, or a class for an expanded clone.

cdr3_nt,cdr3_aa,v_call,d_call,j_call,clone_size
TGTGCCAGCAGCCAATCAGACAGTTGGGGCTACACCTTC,CASSQSDSWGYTF,TRBV16,.,TRBJ1-2,.
TGTGCCAGCAGAGAAACCGGACTAGCGGGGTACACCGGGGAGCTGTTTTTT,CASRETGLAGYTGELFF,TRBV27,TRBD2,TRBJ2-2,.
TGTGCCAGCTCACCAAGCTACCTGACTCTCTACGAGCAGTACTTC,CASSPSYLTLYEQYF,TRBV18,.,TRBJ2-7,.
TGTGCCAGCAGATCCGGGAAAAACTATGGCTACACCTTC,CASRSGKNYGYTF,TRBV28,.,TRBJ1-2,.
TGTGCCAGCAGCTCACAGGGGGCGAACACTGAAGCTTTCTTT,CASSSQGANTEAFF,TRBV6-5,TRBD1,TRBJ1-1,.
TGTGCCAGCCGGACCGACAGCCAAGAGACCCAGTACTTC,CASRTDSQETQYF,TRBV6-1,.,TRBJ2-5,.
TGTGCCAGCAGCTCCTATAGCGGGGGCCCGAACAATGAGCAGTTCTTC,CASSSYSGGPNNEQFF,TRBV25-1,TRBD2,TRBJ2-1,once
TGTGCCAGCAGTTTATCCCCAACAGGGTACCAAGAGACCCAGTACTTC,CASSLSPTGYQETQYF,TRBV28,.,TRBJ2-5,.
TGCAGCGTTAGTAGCGCCTTCCGAAGAACTGAAGCTTTCTTT,CSVSSAFRRTEAFF,TRBV29-1,.,TRBJ1-1,.
TGCGCCAGCAGCATAGGACAGAATAATGAGCAGTTCTTC,CASSIGQNNEQFF,TRBV5-1,.,TRBJ2-1,.
TGCGCCAGCAGCTTAACAGGGGACGGTGGAAACACCATATATTTT,CASSLTGDGGNTIYF,TRBV5-1,TRBD1,TRBJ1-3,once
TGTGCCAGCAGTGAGGAGACTAGCGGTTCGGGTGGCCACGAGCAGTACTTC,CASSEETSGSGGHEQYF,TRBV2,TRBD2,TRBJ2-7,few
TGTGCCAGCAGCCTCGACAGGGCTGGGGCCAACGTCCTGACTTTC,CASSLDRAGANVLTF,TRBV7-2,TRBD1,TRBJ2-6,.
TGTGCCAGCAGCTTAGCTTATAATTCACCCCTCCACTTT,CASSLAYNSPLHF,TRBV11-2,.,TRBJ1-6,.
TGTGCCAGCAGCTCAGGGGCAAGCTCCTACAATGAGCAGTTCTTC,CASSSGASSYNEQFF,TRBV7-6,.,TRBJ2-1,.
TGTGCCAGCACCGCGGGGGAAAACACTGAAGCTTTCTTT,CASTAGENTEAFF,TRBV25-1,.,TRBJ1-1,.
TGCGCCAGCAGCTTTGACCCTAGCGCCAGCTCCTACAATGAGCAGTTCTTC,CASSFDPSASSYNEQFF,TRBV5-1,.,TRBJ2-1,.
TGTGCCAGCAGTGTTGCAGGGGAACAGCCCCAGCATTTT,CASSVAGEQPQHF,TRBV6-1,.,TRBJ1-5,.
TGTGCCAGCAGCTTAACAGGGGGCGCGGGGGAAAAAAATGAAAAACTGTTTTTT,CASSLTGGAGEKNEKLFF,TRBV7-9,TRBD1,TRBJ1-4,.
TGTGCCAGCAGTAGTCGGACAGGGGCCCGAGAGACCCAGTACTTC,CASSSRTGARETQYF,TRBV2,TRBD1,TRBJ2-5,few
TGCGCCAGCAGCCAAGCCGCCAGGGTGAACACTGAAGCTTTCTTT,CASSQAARVNTEAFF,TRBV4-1,.,TRBJ1-1,.
TGCGCCAGCAGCCCCGGCTACAGCATGGGCGACGAGCAGTACTTC,CASSPGYSMGDEQYF,TRBV5-1,.,TRBJ2-7,.
TGTGCTAGCAGCTTAGGGAGAGGGACCGCTATAGCGGGGGACGCCGGGGAGCTGTTTTTT,CASSLGRGTAIAGDAGELFF,TRBV7-7,TRBD2,TRBJ2-2,.
TGTGCCAGCAGTGACTCCTCTAGCGGTTCTCCCTACGAGCAGTACTTC,CASSDSSSGSPYEQYF,TRBV2,TRBD2,TRBJ2-7,.
TGTGCCAGCAGTGCGATACAGGGGAGTGAGCAGTTCTTC,CASSAIQGSEQFF,TRBV25-1,TRBD1,TRBJ2-1,few
TGTGCCAGCAGCCCACCGGGGAAAATCGACGAGCAGTACTTC,CASSPPGKIDEQYF,TRBV11-2,.,TRBJ2-7,.
TGCAGCGGCCCCGGAAGAGGCTACGAGCAGTACTTC,CSGPGRGYEQYF,TRBV29-1,.,TRBJ2-7,.
TGTGCCAGCAGTTTACAACAGGGGGCGCAGGGCGAGCAGTACTTC,CASSLQQGAQGEQYF,TRBV28,TRBD1,TRBJ2-7,few